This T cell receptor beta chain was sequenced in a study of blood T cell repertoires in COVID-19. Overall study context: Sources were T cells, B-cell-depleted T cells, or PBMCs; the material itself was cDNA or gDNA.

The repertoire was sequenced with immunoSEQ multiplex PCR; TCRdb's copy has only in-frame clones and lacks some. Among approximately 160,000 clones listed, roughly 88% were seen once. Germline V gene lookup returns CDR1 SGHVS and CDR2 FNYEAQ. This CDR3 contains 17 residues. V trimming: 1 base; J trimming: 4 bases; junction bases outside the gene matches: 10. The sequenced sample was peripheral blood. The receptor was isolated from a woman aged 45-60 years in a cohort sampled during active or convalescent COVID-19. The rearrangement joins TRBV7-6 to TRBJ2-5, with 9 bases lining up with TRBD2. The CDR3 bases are TGTGCCAGCAGCTTAGGAGCCGCGGGGGGGCCACGAGAGACCCAGTACTTC. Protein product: CASSLGAAGGPRETQYF.